These 30 T cell receptor beta chains were sequenced from one sample in a study of identical twins. Each CDR3 protein is one row after TCRdb ran MiXCR on the 5' RACE reads. The table lists 1.5 million or so distinct CDR3 sequences, under 35% of them singletons. Specimen: cord blood. These receptors came from a newborn girl in good health.

This clonotype appeared a few times. The chain carries TRBV10-3 and TRBJ2-1, with 7 bases matching TRBD1. V shed 8 bases and J 2 bases; nucleotides not matched to a gene: 6. The CDR3 runs 14 residues. CDR1 and CDR2 from the germline V gene are ENHRY and SYGVKD. The CDR3 nucleotides read TGTGCCATCGGGCCAGGGGGTCCCTACAATGAGCAGTTCTTC. This codes for CAIGPGGPYNEQFF.

The gene calls are TRBV20-1 and TRBJ1-2; possibly TRBD1 for D (5 bases). There are 14 residues in the CDR3. CDR1 is DFQATT and CDR2 is SNEGSKA in the germline V gene (reference sequence). The V gene lost 3 bases and the J gene lost 0 bases, with 11 bases spanning the gap. The CDR3 here is CSASEGVTNYGYTF. The CDR3, as DNA: TGCAGTGCTAGCGAAGGGGTCACTAACTATGGCTACACCTTC.

The chain links TRBV6-5 to TRBJ1-1; 7 nucleotides match TRBD1. Germline V CDR1 and CDR2: MNHEY, SVGAGI. Germline trimming cut 4 bases from V and 0 bases from J; bases unmatched to any gene: 14. This CDR3 is 18 amino acids long. This chain's CDR3 is CASSSTPTGTAMNTEAFF. The CDR3, as DNA: TGTGCCAGCAGTTCCACCCCGACAGGGACTGCTATGAACACTGAAGCTTTCTTT.

This clonotype was seen a few times. This chain links TRBV20-1 with TRBJ2-4; D is uncertain. TRBJ2-7 explains the end of the DNA better; the J call may be wrong. CDR1 and CDR2 (germline): DFQATT, SNEGSKA (reference sequence). CDR3 length: 13 amino acids. The CDR3 is CSAGHSSTYEQYF. The CDR3 DNA is TGCAGTGCTGGTCACTCCTCTACCTACGAGCAGTACTTC.

The chain has TRBV20-1 and TRBJ1-5; D uncertain. CDR3 length equals 12 residues. CDR1 and CDR2 from the germline V gene are DFQATT and SNEGSKA (reference sequence). V lost 3 bases and J lost 3, with 6 bases in between. CDR3 bases: TGCAGTGCTAGGGCCCCCAATCAGCCCCAGCATTTT. This encodes CSARAPNQPQHF.

This sequence joins TRBV12-5 and TRBJ2-1; TRBD2 matches at 13 bases. Trimming removed 6 bases from V and 0 bases from J; junction bases left unmatched: 8. Per the germline V gene, CDR1 is LGHNT and CDR2 is FRNRAP. The CDR3 is made up of 18 amino acids. CDR3 sequence reads: CASGGGLAGESSYNEQFF. Written as DNA, the CDR3 is TGTGCTAGTGGGGGTGGACTAGCGGGGGAGAGCTCCTACAATGAGCAGTTCTTC.

The genes are TRBV2 and TRBJ2-7, with TRBD2 identical over 13 bases. The germline gives CDR1 SNHLY, CDR2 FYNNEI. Trimming took 6 bases from V and 6 from J; bases not matched to a gene: 5. The length of the CDR3 is 14 residues. The CDR3 DNA follows: TGTGCCAGCAGAAGGACTAGCGGGAGAAGCGAGCAGTACTTC. The encoded protein is CASRRTSGRSEQYF.

The chain carries TRBV21-1 and TRBJ1-5; TRBD1, as called in the table, went unchecked against the DNA. TRBV21-1 is a pseudogene. CDR3 length equals 15 residues. The CDR3 sequence: CASSKTGDSNQPQHF. The DNA of the CDR3 is TGTGCCAGCAGCAAAACAGGGGATAGCAATCAGCCCCAGCATTTT.

This clonotype was recorded at least ten times. This sequence joins TRBV29-1 and TRBJ2-7; TRBD1 might be the D (6 bases). The CDR3 is 12 residues long. The germline gives CDR1 SQVTM, CDR2 ANQGSEA. Trimming shortened V by 4 bases and J by 3 bases, and 10 bases separated the two germline ends. In DNA, the CDR3 is TGCAGCGTTGGGGGGCTTCACTACGAGCAGTACTTC. Encoded protein: CSVGGLHYEQYF.

This clonotype has more than one count but fewer than ten. The chain is built from TRBV6-2 or TRBV6-3 and TRBJ2-7; 9 positions agree with TRBD2. Per the germline V gene, CDR1 is MNHEY and CDR2 is SVGEGT. This CDR3 spans 16 amino acids. V lost 5 bases to trimming and J lost 3 bases; unmatched junction nucleotides: 11. The CDR3 sequence is CASSPLGTSLFYEQYF. Written as DNA, the CDR3 is TGTGCCAGCAGTCCATTAGGGACTAGCCTATTCTACGAGCAGTACTTC.

In DNA form, the CDR3 reads TGTGCCAGCACGGGGTCCTACAATGAGCAGTACTTC. It specifies CASTGSYNEQYF. The chain joins TRBV3-1 to TRBJ2-7; perhaps TRBD2 as D (5 bases). The germline V gene has CDR1 LGHDT and CDR2 YNNKEL (reference sequence). This CDR3 spans 12 amino acids. V gave up 7 bases and J gave up 7 bases, with 14 bases separating them.

This clonotype was counted between two and nine times. V usage is TRBV12-3 or TRBV12-4 and J usage is TRBJ2-3; no clear D gene. Trimming removed 0 bases at V and 5 bases at J, with 12 bases between. The CDR3 loop spans 15 amino acids. The CDR3 protein is CASSLAGRVVDTQYF. The CDR3 nucleotides read TGTGCCAGCAGTTTAGCGGGAAGGGTCGTAGATACGCAGTATTTT.

V usage is TRBV11-2 and J usage is TRBJ1-2; D gene ambiguous. Per germline, CDR1 SGHAT and CDR2 FQNNGV. V was trimmed by 7 bases and J by 2 bases, leaving 5 bases between them. CDR3 length: 11 amino acids. CDR3 sequence reads: CASMQNYGYTF. The CDR3 DNA follows: TGTGCCAGCATGCAGAACTATGGCTACACCTTC.

This clonotype was detected a few times. The V and J genes are TRBV28 and TRBJ2-1; weak D call: TRBD2 (5 bases). This CDR3 region has 13 residues. V lost 5 bases to trimming and J lost 8 bases, with 13 bases between them. Germline V lookup: CDR1 MDHEN, CDR2 SYDVKM. The CDR3 region is CASSRTHLDEQFF. The CDR3, as DNA: TGTGCCAGCAGTCGGACTCATTTAGATGAGCAGTTCTTC.

A note on this clonotype: A much larger clone differs by one base, so this may be a read error. The CDR3 DNA follows: TGCGCCAGCAGTATAGGAGGCTCTAACTATGGCTACATCTTC. It is translated as CASSIGGSNYGYIF. V gene TRBV5-1 combines with J gene TRBJ1-2; D uncertain. Germline lookup yields CDR1 SGHRS and CDR2 YFSETQ. This CDR3 has 14 amino acids. The entire variable domain, with the rest obtained from reference TRBV5-1 and TRBJ1-2, is as follows: KAGVTQTPRYLIKTRGQQVTLSCSPISGHRSVSWYQQTPGQGLQFLFEYFSETQRNKGNFPGRFSGRQFSNSRSEMNVSTLELGDSALYLCASSIGGSNYGYIFGSGTRLTVV.

The chain joins TRBV29-1 to TRBJ2-1; D gene ambiguous. From germline, CDR1 is SQVTM and CDR2 ANQGSEA. The V and J ends lost 4 bases and 0 bases respectively, with 7 bases between them. The CDR3 contains 13 residues. CDR3 sequence: CSVVGHSYNEQFF. In nucleotides, the CDR3 is TGCAGCGTTGTGGGTCACTCCTACAATGAGCAGTTCTTC.

This clonotype was recorded many times. CDR3 DNA sequence: TGTGCCAGCAGCTTAGGCGGTTCCAAAAACATTCAGTACTTC. This sequence encodes CASSLGGSKNIQYF. The chain employs TRBV7-2 and TRBJ2-4, with unresolved D. V was shortened by 1 base and J by 2 bases, with 6 bases between the two germline ends. The CDR3 is 14 amino acids. Germline values: CDR1 SGHTA, CDR2 FQGNSA.

V is TRBV11-2 and J is TRBJ2-7; D remains unclear. The CDR3 is made up of 15 amino acids. V was pared by 0 bases and J by 2 bases, with 11 bases between. The germline V gene has CDR1 SGHAT and CDR2 FQNNGV. In DNA, the CDR3 is TGTGCCAGCAGCTTAGATGGGCGGACGACCTACGAGCAGTACTTC. It translates to CASSLDGRTTYEQYF.

Only a few counts were recorded for this clonotype. The chain employs TRBV28 and TRBJ1-4; no clear D gene. Germline V lookup: CDR1 MDHEN, CDR2 SYDVKM. Trimming pared 2 bases from V and 12 bases from J, leaving 7 bases between. The CDR3 is 11 residues long. The CDR3 region is CASSLGGQLFF. The CDR3, as DNA: TGTGCCAGCAGTTTAGGCGGACAACTGTTTTTT. The full variable domain, rest sourced from reference TRBV28 and TRBJ1-4, is DVKVTQSSRYLVKRTGEKVFLECVQDMDHENMFWYRQDPGLGLRLIYFSYDVKMKEKGDIPEGYSVSREKKERFSLILESASTNQTSMYLCASSLGGQLFFGSGTQLSVL.

The table lists this clonotype with many counts. The chain combines TRBV4-2 with TRBJ2-5; D remains ambiguous. Germline V gene sequence: CDR1 LGHNA, CDR2 YNFKEQ. The CDR3 is 15 residues long. V shed 4 bases and J shed 2 bases, with 14 bases lying between them. In DNA form, the CDR3 reads TGTGCCAGCAGCCGATTCAACAGTGTTCAAGAGACCCAGTACTTC. Its translation is CASSRFNSVQETQYF.

The V call is TRBV7-9, the J call TRBJ2-7; 9 bases are shared with TRBD1. The germline gives CDR1 SEHNR, CDR2 FQNEAQ (reference sequence). V trimming: 1 base; J trimming: 6 bases; junction bases outside the gene matches: 4. The CDR3 loop spans 14 amino acids. Here the CDR3 DNA reads TGTGCCAGCAGCTTAGTACAGGGGGCGCGCGAGCAGTACTTC. Translated: CASSLVQGAREQYF.

There are a few counts of this clonotype. V usage is TRBV24-1 and J usage is TRBJ2-1; the match to TRBD1 covers 7 bases. CDR1 KGHDR and CDR2 SFDVKD come from the germline V gene. The CDR3 has 15 residues. V shed 1 base, J shed 4 bases, and the junction held 3 bases outside the gene matches. CDR3 sequence: CATSDLGTEYNEQFF. The CDR3 DNA follows: TGTGCCACCAGTGATTTAGGGACAGAATACAATGAGCAGTTCTTC.

This clonotype occurred a few times. The gene calls are TRBV4-1 and TRBJ2-3, with 9 nucleotides matching TRBD1. The germline V gene has CDR1 MGHRA and CDR2 YSYEKL. The CDR3 consists of 15 residues. Trimming removed 2 bases from V and 4 bases from J; junction bases left unmatched: 4. The CDR3 sequence: CASSQRDREADTQYF. CDR3 DNA sequence: TGCGCCAGCAGCCAAAGGGACAGGGAGGCAGATACGCAGTATTTT.

In this sample, this clonotype turned up a few times. J is TRBJ2-3 and V is TRBV6-1, with no clear D. The V and J ends lost 10 bases and 1 base respectively, with 15 bases between them. CDR1 is MNHNS and CDR2 is SASEGT in the germline V gene. The CDR3 has 14 amino acids. The chain's CDR3 is CAIETVLGTDTQYF. CDR3 in DNA: TGTGCCATCGAAACTGTCCTCGGCACAGATACGCAGTATTTT.

The V and J genes are TRBV28 and TRBJ1-5, with D perhaps TRBD1 (5 bases). The CDR3 has 16 residues. Germline V CDR1 and CDR2: MDHEN, SYDVKM. Deletions cut 5 bases from V and 3 bases from J, with 17 bases between. The CDR3 reads CASSDRQRFTNQPQHF. CDR3 nucleotides: TGTGCCAGCAGTGATAGACAGCGATTTACCAATCAGCCCCAGCATTTT.

V and J are TRBV7-2 and TRBJ2-5, with D perhaps matching TRBD2 (5 bases). V dropped 1 base and J dropped 11 bases, with 23 bases sitting between them. CDR3 length: 16 amino acids. Germline V gene sequence: CDR1 SGHTA, CDR2 FQGNSA. Here the CDR3 DNA reads TGTGCCAGCAGCTTAGATCGAGGGTACGCCTACAATGAGCAGTACTTC. Translation: CASSLDRGYAYNEQYF.

In this sample, this clonotype turned up a few times. CDR3 DNA sequence: TGCGCCAGCAGTGAGCCTTACACCATCCGTGAGACCCAGTACTTC. Amino acid sequence: CASSEPYTIRETQYF. The V gene is TRBV10-2, the J gene TRBJ2-5; D is unresolved. The germline gives CDR1 WSHSY, CDR2 SAAADI. The CDR3 loop spans 15 amino acids. V was cut by 2 bases and J by 5 bases, with 15 bases left in between.

This clonotype has just a few counts. V and J are TRBV20-1 and TRBJ1-2, with TRBD1 matching 10 bases. The junction had 2 bases not matched to a gene; V was cut back by 7 bases and J by 0 bases. This CDR3 has 13 residues. Germline CDR1 is DFQATT and CDR2 is SNEGSKA (reference sequence). CDR3 nucleotide sequence: TGCAGTGGGGACAGGGGAACTAACTATGGCTACACCTTC. It is translated as CSGDRGTNYGYTF.

The chain is built from TRBV7-2 and TRBJ2-7, with TRBD2 identical over 13 bases. The germline V gene encodes CDR1 SGHTA and CDR2 FQGNSA. The CDR3 length is 15 residues. Losses at the gene ends were 4 bases for V and 5 bases for J; bases not matched to a gene: 5. Here the CDR3 reads CASSSTGTSGDEQYF. CDR3 nucleotides: TGTGCCAGCAGCTCAACCGGGACTAGCGGGGACGAGCAGTACTTC.

This clonotype has a handful of counts. The chain has TRBV7-4 and TRBJ2-1, with 9 bases aligning to TRBD2. The CDR3 spans 16 residues. V was pared by 4 bases and J by 7 bases, with 11 bases of the junction left unmatched. The germline CDR1 and CDR2 sequences are SGHVT and SQSDAQ. The CDR3 DNA reads TGTGCCAGCAGCTCAGCATCCGGACTAGCGTGGAATGAGCAGTTCTTC. Its translation: CASSSASGLAWNEQFF. Together with reference TRBV7-4 and TRBJ2-1, the CDR3 gives the full variable domain: GAGVSQSPRYKVAKRGRDVALRCDSISGHVTLYWYRQTLGQGSEVLTYSQSDAQRDKSGRPSGRFSAERPERSVSTLKIQRTEQGDSAVYLCASSSASGLAWNEQFFGPGTRLTVL.